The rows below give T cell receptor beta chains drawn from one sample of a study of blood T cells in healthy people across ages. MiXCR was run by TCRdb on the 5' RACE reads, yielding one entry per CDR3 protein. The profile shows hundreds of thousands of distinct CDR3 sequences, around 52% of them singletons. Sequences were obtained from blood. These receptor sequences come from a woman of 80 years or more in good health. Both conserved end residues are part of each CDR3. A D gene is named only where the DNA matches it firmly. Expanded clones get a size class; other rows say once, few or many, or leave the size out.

CDR3nt: TGTGCCAGCAGTTCTGCAGGGTGGGAAGATACGCAGTATTTT; CDR3aa: CASSSAGWEDTQYF; len: 14; abundance: -; d_gene: -; v_gene: TRBV6-5; j_gene: TRBJ2-3
CDR3nt: TGTGCCAGCAGTCCGACAGGGACTTCCACAACCCAGTACTTC; CDR3aa: CASSPTGTSTTQYF; len: 14; abundance: -; d_gene: -; v_gene: TRBV12-3/TRBV12-4; j_gene: TRBJ2-7
CDR3nt: TGTGCCAGCAGTTACTTTCCCCCGGCCACTGAAGCTTTCTTT; CDR3aa: CASSYFPPATEAFF; len: 14; abundance: few; d_gene: -; v_gene: TRBV6-2/TRBV6-3; j_gene: TRBJ1-1
CDR3nt: TGCGCCAGCAGCCCTACTAGCGGGGGGACGTACCAAGAGACCCAGTACTTC; CDR3aa: CASSPTSGGTYQETQYF; len: 17; abundance: once; d_gene: TRBD2; v_gene: TRBV4-1; j_gene: TRBJ2-5
CDR3nt: TGTGCCAGCAGTCCCGGGCCGGGCAAAAACATTCAGTACTTC; CDR3aa: CASSPGPGKNIQYF; len: 14; abundance: many; d_gene: -; v_gene: TRBV7-2; j_gene: TRBJ2-4
CDR3nt: TGCAGTGCCCTCAGGGGATTGATATACGAGCAGTACTTC; CDR3aa: CSALRGLIYEQYF; len: 13; abundance: few; d_gene: -; v_gene: TRBV20-1; j_gene: TRBJ2-7
CDR3nt: TGTGCCAGCGCCACCACGGGACTGCTCACTGAAGCTTTCTTT; CDR3aa: CASATTGLLTEAFF; len: 14; abundance: few; d_gene: -; v_gene: TRBV7-6; j_gene: TRBJ1-1
CDR3nt: TGTGCCAGCAGTTTACATCTAGGGAACCCCTCCTACGAGCAGTACTTC; CDR3aa: CASSLHLGNPSYEQYF; len: 16; abundance: -; d_gene: -; v_gene: TRBV28; j_gene: TRBJ2-7
CDR3nt: TGTGCCAGCAGTGTAGGAGGGGCGAGTGAGCAGTTCTTC; CDR3aa: CASSVGGASEQFF; len: 13; abundance: few; d_gene: -; v_gene: TRBV12-3/TRBV12-4; j_gene: TRBJ2-1
CDR3nt: TGCAGCGTCCACAGCCTCGGGCCTTCTAACTATGGCTACACCTTC; CDR3aa: CSVHSLGPSNYGYTF; len: 15; abundance: -; d_gene: -; v_gene: TRBV29-1; j_gene: TRBJ1-2
CDR3nt: TGTGCCAGCAGTCCCCGCAGTGGCGGCTCAGGAGAGACCCAGTACTTC; CDR3aa: CASSPRSGGSGETQYF; len: 16; abundance: -; d_gene: -; v_gene: TRBV12-3/TRBV12-4; j_gene: TRBJ2-5
CDR3nt: TGCAGTGCAGAAGCGGGGGTGTTCGGAGAGACCCAGTACTTC; CDR3aa: CSAEAGVFGETQYF; len: 14; abundance: few; d_gene: TRBD2; v_gene: TRBV20-1; j_gene: TRBJ2-5
CDR3nt: TGTGCCAGCAGCAAAAACAGGGGAGGGGACACAGATACGCAGTATTTT; CDR3aa: CASSKNRGGDTDTQYF; len: 16; abundance: many; d_gene: -; v_gene: TRBV12-3/TRBV12-4; j_gene: TRBJ2-3
CDR3nt: TGTGCCAGCAGCTTATCGGGCAGGGGTGGCTACACCTTC; CDR3aa: CASSLSGRGGYTF; len: 13; abundance: many; d_gene: -; v_gene: TRBV7-3; j_gene: TRBJ1-2
CDR3nt: TGTGCCAGCAGCCCAGCCATGAACACTGAAGCTTTCTTT; CDR3aa: CASSPAMNTEAFF; len: 13; abundance: few; d_gene: -; v_gene: TRBV7-3; j_gene: TRBJ1-1
CDR3nt: TGTGCCAGCAGCTTAGGGGGGGCTCGTCTCAATGAGCAGTTCTTC; CDR3aa: CASSLGGARLNEQFF; len: 15; abundance: -; d_gene: -; v_gene: TRBV7-2; j_gene: TRBJ2-1
CDR3nt: TGTGCCAGCAGTTTATGGCTAGCGGGGGGGCAGGAGACCCAGTACTTC; CDR3aa: CASSLWLAGGQETQYF; len: 16; abundance: -; d_gene: TRBD2; v_gene: TRBV27; j_gene: TRBJ2-5
CDR3nt: TGTGCCAGCAGCCCCTGGTCAAAAGAGACCCAGTACTTC; CDR3aa: CASSPWSKETQYF; len: 13; abundance: many; d_gene: -; v_gene: TRBV27; j_gene: TRBJ2-5
CDR3nt: TGTGCCAGCAGTAGACAGGACAGGGTAAAAGGTGTAGCTTTCTTT; CDR3aa: CASSRQDRVKGVAFF; len: 15; abundance: few; d_gene: TRBD1; v_gene: TRBV7-8; j_gene: TRBJ1-1
CDR3nt: TGTGCCAGCAGCCTAGCGACGGGAGCCAAAAACATTCAGTACTTC; CDR3aa: CASSLATGAKNIQYF; len: 15; abundance: once; d_gene: -; v_gene: TRBV12-3/TRBV12-4; j_gene: TRBJ2-4
CDR3nt: TGTGCCAGCAGCAGCCAGACAGGGGTGAATTCACCCCTCCACTTT; CDR3aa: CASSSQTGVNSPLHF; len: 15; abundance: -; d_gene: TRBD1; v_gene: TRBV7-9; j_gene: TRBJ1-6
CDR3nt: TGCAGTGCTGGTCCCCATGGGAACACTGAAGCTTTCTTT; CDR3aa: CSAGPHGNTEAFF; len: 13; abundance: many; d_gene: -; v_gene: TRBV20-1; j_gene: TRBJ1-1
CDR3nt: TGTGCCAGCAGCGGACAGTTATATCAGCCCCAGCATTTT; CDR3aa: CASSGQLYQPQHF; len: 13; abundance: -; d_gene: -; v_gene: TRBV12-3/TRBV12-4; j_gene: TRBJ1-5
CDR3nt: TGTGCCAGCAGTCCCGACTACAATGAGCAGTTCTTC; CDR3aa: CASSPDYNEQFF; len: 12; abundance: few; d_gene: -; v_gene: TRBV6-5; j_gene: TRBJ2-1
CDR3nt: TGTGCCATCAGGGGGACGTCCCCTGGCTACACCTTC; CDR3aa: CAIRGTSPGYTF; len: 12; abundance: -; d_gene: -; v_gene: TRBV10-3; j_gene: TRBJ1-2
CDR3nt: TGTGCCAGCAGCTTAACATCAGGGTTGGATGAGCAGTTCTTC; CDR3aa: CASSLTSGLDEQFF; len: 14; abundance: -; d_gene: -; v_gene: TRBV7-9; j_gene: TRBJ2-1
CDR3nt: TGCAGTGCTAGAGAGGGACAGGGGACGCCAGATACGCAGTATTTT; CDR3aa: CSAREGQGTPDTQYF; len: 15; abundance: -; d_gene: TRBD1; v_gene: TRBV20-1; j_gene: TRBJ2-3
CDR3nt: TGTGCCAGCAGGGGAGTGGGACAGACAATCTCCTACAATGAGCAGTTCTTC; CDR3aa: CASRGVGQTISYNEQFF; len: 17; abundance: many; d_gene: TRBD1; v_gene: TRBV27; j_gene: TRBJ2-1
CDR3nt: TGTGCCAGCAGCATCCCACTAGATTGTGAGCAGTACTTC; CDR3aa: CASSIPLDCEQYF; len: 13; abundance: many; d_gene: -; v_gene: TRBV21-1; j_gene: TRBJ2-7
CDR3nt: TGTGCCAGCAGCCGGACAGGGGGCTTGAACGAGCAGTACTTC; CDR3aa: CASSRTGGLNEQYF; len: 14; abundance: many; d_gene: TRBD1; v_gene: TRBV11-2; j_gene: TRBJ2-7
CDR3nt: TGTGCCAGCAGTTTAGGTTTCAATGAGCAGTTCTTC; CDR3aa: CASSLGFNEQFF; len: 12; abundance: many; d_gene: -; v_gene: TRBV7-9; j_gene: TRBJ2-1
CDR3nt: TGTGCCAGCAGCTTAGCCGGCGGGAATGAGCAGTTCTTC; CDR3aa: CASSLAGGNEQFF; len: 13; abundance: many; d_gene: -; v_gene: TRBV11-2; j_gene: TRBJ2-1
CDR3nt: TGTGCCTGGAGTCCCCACCGAGACAATCAGCCCCAGCATTTT; CDR3aa: CAWSPHRDNQPQHF; len: 14; abundance: -; d_gene: -; v_gene: TRBV30; j_gene: TRBJ1-5
CDR3nt: TGTGCCATCAGTGGGTCGGCCACCGGGGAGCTGTTTTTT; CDR3aa: CAISGSATGELFF; len: 13; abundance: -; d_gene: -; v_gene: TRBV10-3; j_gene: TRBJ2-2
CDR3nt: TGTGCCTGCACCAAAATTCGGGGCGGGGAGCTGTTTTTT; CDR3aa: CACTKIRGGELFF; len: 13; abundance: once; d_gene: -; v_gene: TRBV28; j_gene: TRBJ2-2
CDR3nt: TGCAGCGTCGCGACAGTGGGGGGAGATACGCAGTATTTT; CDR3aa: CSVATVGGDTQYF; len: 13; abundance: many; d_gene: -; v_gene: TRBV29-1; j_gene: TRBJ2-3
CDR3nt: TGTGCCTGGACGGCGGGACTAGCGGGAATGCAGTTCTTC; CDR3aa: CAWTAGLAGMQFF; len: 13; abundance: -; d_gene: TRBD2; v_gene: TRBV30; j_gene: TRBJ2-1
CDR3nt: TGTGCCAGCAGTTATTACCTCGGGGGCGAATACGAGCAGTACTTC; CDR3aa: CASSYYLGGEYEQYF; len: 15; abundance: -; d_gene: -; v_gene: TRBV27; j_gene: TRBJ2-7
CDR3nt: TGTGCCAGCAGTCCGGAAGAGACCCAGTACTTC; CDR3aa: CASSPEETQYF; len: 11; abundance: many; d_gene: -; v_gene: TRBV18; j_gene: TRBJ2-5
CDR3nt: TGTGCCAGCAGCCGAGGAAGGACAGGGCAAGAGACCCAGTACTTC; CDR3aa: CASSRGRTGQETQYF; len: 15; abundance: -; d_gene: TRBD1; v_gene: TRBV7-8; j_gene: TRBJ2-5
CDR3nt: TGTGCCAGCAGCTTAAGTAAGCGCGGAAGCACCGGGGAGCTGTTTTTT; CDR3aa: CASSLSKRGSTGELFF; len: 16; abundance: few; d_gene: -; v_gene: TRBV11-2; j_gene: TRBJ2-2
CDR3nt: TGTGCCAGCAGTCCCCCTGGGGCGGGGGCCAACGTCCTGACTTTC; CDR3aa: CASSPPGAGANVLTF; len: 15; abundance: few; d_gene: -; v_gene: TRBV27; j_gene: TRBJ2-6
CDR3nt: TGTGCAAGCACCTCGGGTCGAGGTTCCTACAATGAGCAGTACTTC; CDR3aa: CASTSGRGSYNEQYF; len: 15; abundance: -; d_gene: -; v_gene: TRBV9; j_gene: TRBJ2-7
CDR3nt: TGTGCCAGCAGCTTAGGAGACAGGGGGCGTTTTGATGGCTACACCTTC; CDR3aa: CASSLGDRGRFDGYTF; len: 16; abundance: -; d_gene: TRBD1; v_gene: TRBV7-9; j_gene: TRBJ1-2
CDR3nt: TGTGCCAGCAGCTTAGCCGCGGGACAGGGCTACGAGCAGTACTTC; CDR3aa: CASSLAAGQGYEQYF; len: 15; abundance: -; d_gene: TRBD1; v_gene: TRBV7-2; j_gene: TRBJ2-7
CDR3nt: TGCAGTGCTAGTGGGGAGGCCTCCTCCTACGAGCAGTACTTC; CDR3aa: CSASGEASSYEQYF; len: 14; abundance: once; d_gene: -; v_gene: TRBV20-1; j_gene: TRBJ2-7
CDR3nt: TGCAGTGCTAGAGAACCCATACAGAGTTTCCAAGAGACCCAGTACTTC; CDR3aa: CSAREPIQSFQETQYF; len: 16; abundance: many; d_gene: -; v_gene: TRBV20-1; j_gene: TRBJ2-5
CDR3nt: TGCAGCGTTATTCCGACAGGGATAGACATTCAGTACTTC; CDR3aa: CSVIPTGIDIQYF; len: 13; abundance: -; d_gene: TRBD1; v_gene: TRBV29-1; j_gene: TRBJ2-4
CDR3nt: TGTGCCAGCAGTGACGGGACGAGGTACAGATACGCGTATTTT; CDR3aa: CASSDGTRYRYAYF; len: 14; abundance: -; d_gene: -; v_gene: TRBV25-1; j_gene: TRBJ2-3
CDR3nt: TGTGCCAGCAGCTTAGTAGGTCCTCTAGTAGGAGATACGCAGTATTTT; CDR3aa: CASSLVGPLVGDTQYF; len: 16; abundance: -; d_gene: -; v_gene: TRBV7-2; j_gene: TRBJ2-3
CDR3nt: TGTGCCAGCAGTAGACTAGCGGGTACTACGAACACAGATACGCAGTATTTT; CDR3aa: CASSRLAGTTNTDTQYF; len: 17; abundance: -; d_gene: TRBD2; v_gene: TRBV12-3/TRBV12-4; j_gene: TRBJ2-3
CDR3nt: TGTGCCAGCAGCTTGCACTACACAGATACGCAGTATTTT; CDR3aa: CASSLHYTDTQYF; len: 13; abundance: many; d_gene: -; v_gene: TRBV11-3; j_gene: TRBJ2-3